This TCR beta chain derives from a study of human T cells and chemical hapten exposure. Study-level information: Patch tests applied 0.01% DPC to the upper back, read at 6 days.

The time point here: pre-sensitization, week 0. Treatment defined: therapeutic diphenylcyclopropenone sensitization with weekly scalp DPC. The donor pool consisted of alopecia patients aged 18 to 70 years, considered suitable for DPC. V lost 3 bases and J 4 bases, leaving 6 bases between the germline ends. Germline V gives CDR1 ENHRY, CDR2 SYGVKD. The CDR3 runs to 12 residues. This clonotype appeared a single time. Antigen: not known. TCRdb used MiXCR to reprocess the RACE reads, holding one entry per CDR3 protein. The sample records 85,000 to 130,000 distinct CDR3 sequences, around 10% being singletons. Study-wide findings and caveats: With regard to DPC sensitization, TCRs above 1 in 1000 frequency did not change.

The material was whole blood, obtained in connection with sensitization to the hapten diphenylcyclopropenone (DPC). V usage is TRBV10-3 and J usage is TRBJ2-5; tentative D call: TRBD2 (6 bases). This receptor was obtained from a woman aged 45 to 65 with alopecia areata. Some clones in this sample may be carry-over from other donors' samples. CDR3 sequence (DNA): TGTGCCATCAGTGACGGGGGAGAGACCCAGTACTTC. Translation: CAISDGGETQYF.